A selection of T cell receptor beta chains follows, all from one sample in a study of blood T cell repertoires in COVID-19. Sequenced by immunoSEQ multiplex PCR; TCRdb stores in-frame clones only, minus some. Of roughly 81,000 clones listed, around 85% are singletons. Sample: peripheral blood. The receptors stem from a woman over 75 with COVID-19, enrolled during active disease. CDR3s include the opening cysteine and the closing phenylalanine or tryptophan. D genes are given only for firm matches. Size tells how often a clone was seen (once, few, many) or the class of an expanded clone, and some rows leave it out.

clone size	D gene	V gene	J gene	CDR3 DNA	CDR3 protein
NA	NA	TRBV27	TRBJ2-7	TGTGCCAGCAGTTTATTGGCCTCCTACGAGCAGTACTTC	CASSLLASYEQYF
NA	NA	TRBV3-1/TRBV3-2	TRBJ1-2	TGTGCCAGCAGCCAAACCAGGGACTATGGCTACACCTTC	CASSQTRDYGYTF
few	TRBD1	TRBV10-3	TRBJ1-2	TGTGCCATCAGTGAGATAGTGGGACAGGGCCTCTATGGCTACACCTTC	CAISEIVGQGLYGYTF
NA	NA	TRBV4-2	TRBJ2-6	TGTGCCAGCAGCCAAGCCAGGGGAAACTCTGGGGCCAACGTCCTGACTTTC	CASSQARGNSGANVLTF
once	NA	TRBV29-1	TRBJ2-3	TGCAGCGTTGAAGATCGGGTGCGCACAGATACGCAGTATTTT	CSVEDRVRTDTQYF
NA	TRBD1	TRBV6-5	TRBJ1-2	TGTGCCAGCAGAACCGGGACAGGGGGTTATGGCTACACCTTC	CASRTGTGGYGYTF
once	NA	TRBV6-6	TRBJ1-4	TGTGCCAGCACCAACGACAGGAGCAATGAAAAACTGTTTTTT	CASTNDRSNEKLFF
NA	NA	TRBV18	TRBJ1-3	TGTGCCAGCTCGCCACTCGCTGGCCAGCGGCGGCTCTCTGGAAACACCATATATTTT	CASSPLAGQRRLSGNTIYF
NA	NA	TRBV5-1	TRBJ2-5	TGCGCCAGCAGCTTGTTTCAGGTGGAGACCCAGTACTTC	CASSLFQVETQYF
NA	TRBD2	TRBV18	TRBJ2-1	TGTGCCAGCTCCCCGCTGGTAGCGGGAAGTGTAGAAAATGAGCAGTTCTTC	CASSPLVAGSVENEQFF
NA	TRBD2	TRBV18	TRBJ2-3	TGTGCCAGCTCACCGGGACTAGCGGGCGCAGATACGCAGTATTTT	CASSPGLAGADTQYF
once	NA	TRBV28	TRBJ2-3	TGTGCCAGCAGTTTTTCGGGAGGCACAGATACGCAGTATTTT	CASSFSGGTDTQYF
NA	NA	TRBV18	TRBJ1-3	TGTGCCAGCTCACCAGAGGGCTCTGGAAACACCATATATTTT	CASSPEGSGNTIYF
few	TRBD1	TRBV9	TRBJ1-1	TGTGCCAGCAGCCACGGGACAGGGGAGACTGAAGCTTTCTTT	CASSHGTGETEAFF
NA	TRBD2	TRBV2	TRBJ2-1	TGTGCCAGCAGTAAAATAGCGGGAGGCATCTACAATGAGCAGTTCTTC	CASSKIAGGIYNEQFF
NA	NA	TRBV28	TRBJ1-5	TGTGCCAGCAGGCCCGAACAGGGTTTGGGAAATCAGCCCCAGCATTTT	CASRPEQGLGNQPQHF
NA	TRBD2	TRBV18	TRBJ2-1	TGTGCCAGCTCACCACCTCTAGCGGGGAGGGTTGAGCAGTTCTTC	CASSPPLAGRVEQFF
NA	NA	TRBV9	TRBJ1-2	TGTGCCAGCAGCGTAGCGGGGGGGTCCGGCTACACCTTC	CASSVAGGSGYTF
few	TRBD1	TRBV3-1/TRBV3-2	TRBJ1-6	TGTGCCACCCGAAGACAGGGAGGTTCACCCCTCCACTTT	CATRRQGGSPLHF
once	NA	TRBV24-1	TRBJ2-3	TGTGCCACCAGTGACCCCCGGGACACTTTACTCACAGATACGCAGTATTTT	CATSDPRDTLLTDTQYF
NA	TRBD2	TRBV10-2	TRBJ2-5	TGCGCCAGTAGCGGGAGGGGGGGAGAGACCCAGTACTTC	CASSGRGGETQYF
NA	NA	TRBV10-3	TRBJ2-7	TGTGCCATCAGTGCGCGGCAGGGTGACTACGAGCAGTACTTC	CAISARQGDYEQYF
NA	TRBD1	TRBV7-9	TRBJ2-5	TGTGCCAGCAGCCGAGGACAGGCTCGGCAAGAGACCCAGTACTTC	CASSRGQARQETQYF
NA	NA	TRBV5-8	TRBJ2-2	TGTGCCAGCAGCCGACGGACAGTAGGGGCCGGGGAGCTGTTTTTT	CASSRRTVGAGELFF
few	NA	TRBV4-1	TRBJ1-2	TGCGCCAGCAGCCAACAGACAGCGTCTAACTATGGCTACACCTTC	CASSQQTASNYGYTF
NA	NA	TRBV23-1	TRBJ1-5	TGCGCCAGCAGTCTACTCAGGAAAAAGGATCAGCCCCAGCATTTT	CASSLLRKKDQPQHF